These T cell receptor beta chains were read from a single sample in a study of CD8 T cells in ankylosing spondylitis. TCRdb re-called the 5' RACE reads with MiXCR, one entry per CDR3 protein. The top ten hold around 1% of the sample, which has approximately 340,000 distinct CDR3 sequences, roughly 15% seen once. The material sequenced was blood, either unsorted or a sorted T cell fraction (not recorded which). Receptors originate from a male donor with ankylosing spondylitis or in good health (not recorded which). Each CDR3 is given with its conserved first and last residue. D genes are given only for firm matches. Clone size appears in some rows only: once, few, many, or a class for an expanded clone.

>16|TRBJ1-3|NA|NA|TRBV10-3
TGTGCCATCAGCTCTACAGGTTACCGATCTGGAAACACCATATATTTT
CAISSTGYRSGNTIYF
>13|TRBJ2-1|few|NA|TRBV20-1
TGCAGTGCTAGTGGTAACTCCTACAATGAGCAGTTCTTC
CSASGNSYNEQFF
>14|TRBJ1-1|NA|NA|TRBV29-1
TGCAGCGTTGGTATGCAGGGATCGGGCACTGAAGCTTTCTTT
CSVGMQGSGTEAFF
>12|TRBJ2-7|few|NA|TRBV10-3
TGTGCCACGACCGGGACCCAAGGGGAGCAGTACTTC
CATTGTQGEQYF
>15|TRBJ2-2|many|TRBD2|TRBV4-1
TGCGCCAGCAGCGAAAGCGGGGGGAACACCGGGGAGCTGTTTTTT
CASSESGGNTGELFF
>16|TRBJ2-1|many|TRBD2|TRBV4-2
TGTGCCAGCAGCCACGGGGGGACTGGCTCCTACAATGAGCAGTTCTTC
CASSHGGTGSYNEQFF
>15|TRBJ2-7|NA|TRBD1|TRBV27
TGTGCCAGCAGGAGGACAGGGGGCCCCAACTACGAGCAGTACTTC
CASRRTGGPNYEQYF
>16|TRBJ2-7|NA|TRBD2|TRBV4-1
TGCGCCAGCAGCCAAGTGGGAGCGGGGGCTGCCTACGAGCAGTACTTC
CASSQVGAGAAYEQYF
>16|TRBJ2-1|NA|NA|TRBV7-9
TGTGCCAGCAGCCCTCGTGGGGGATCTGGCTACAATGAGCAGTTCTTC
CASSPRGGSGYNEQFF
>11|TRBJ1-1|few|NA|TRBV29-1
TGCAGCGTTGAAGAGGTCAGCGGAGCTTTCTTT
CSVEEVSGAFF
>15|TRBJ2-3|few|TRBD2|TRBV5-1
TGCGCCAGCAGCTTGGGCGGGGGGGCCGCAGATACGCAGTATTTT
CASSLGGGAADTQYF
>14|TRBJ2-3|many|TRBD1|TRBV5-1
TGCGCCAGCAGCGTGGACAGGGGAGGAGATACGCAGTATTTT
CASSVDRGGDTQYF
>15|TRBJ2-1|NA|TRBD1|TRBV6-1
TGTGCCAGCAGTGGCGGACAGGGCCTCTTGGATGAGCAGTTCTTC
CASSGGQGLLDEQFF
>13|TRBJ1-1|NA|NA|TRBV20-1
TGCAGTGCTACTACACACCCGAACACTGAAGCTTTCTTT
CSATTHPNTEAFF
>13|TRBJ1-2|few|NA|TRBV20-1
TGCAGTGCTTTATATGGGGCAGGGTATGGCTACACCTTC
CSALYGAGYGYTF
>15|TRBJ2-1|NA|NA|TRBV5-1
TGCGCCAGCAGGAGGGACGGAAGCTCCTACAATGAGCAGTTCTTC
CASRRDGSSYNEQFF
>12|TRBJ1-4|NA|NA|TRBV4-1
TGCGCCAGCAGCTACCCGGAGGGAAAACTGTTTTTT
CASSYPEGKLFF
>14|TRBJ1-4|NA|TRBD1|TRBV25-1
TGTGCCAGCATTCCGGGACAGGGGAATGAAAAACTGTTTTTT
CASIPGQGNEKLFF
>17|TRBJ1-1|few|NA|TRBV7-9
TGTGCCAGCAGCCCAGAGTCCGGGGGCCCCTTGAGCACTGAAGCTTTCTTT
CASSPESGGPLSTEAFF
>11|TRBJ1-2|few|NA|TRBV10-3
TGTGCCATCACTGATAACTATGGCTACACCTTC
CAITDNYGYTF
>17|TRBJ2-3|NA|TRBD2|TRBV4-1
TGCGCCAGCAGCCTCAGAGCGGGGGGGCATCAGGGAGATACGCAGTATTTT
CASSLRAGGHQGDTQYF
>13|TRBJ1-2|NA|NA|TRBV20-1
TGCAGTGCTACCCCAAGGCGATACTATGGCTACACCTTC
CSATPRRYYGYTF
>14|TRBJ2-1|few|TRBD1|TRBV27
TGTGCCAGCAGTTTGGACAGGGGGCGCGATGAGCAGTTCTTC
CASSLDRGRDEQFF
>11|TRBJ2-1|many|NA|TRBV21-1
TGTGCCAGCAGCCCCCGGGACTCCCAACTCTTC
CASSPRDSQLF
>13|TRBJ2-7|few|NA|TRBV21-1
TGTGCCTTTTGCAGACTAGCGGTTAGGGAGCAGTACTTC
CAFCRLAVREQYF
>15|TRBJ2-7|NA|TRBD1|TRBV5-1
TGCGCCAGCAGCTTGGCGGACAGGGAGACCAGCGAGCAGTACTTC
CASSLADRETSEQYF
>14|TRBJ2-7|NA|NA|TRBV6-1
TGTGCCAGCAGCGAAGGAGGGTTTTCCTACGAGCAGTACTTC
CASSEGGFSYEQYF
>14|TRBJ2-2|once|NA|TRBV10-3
TGTGCCATCAGGACGGCCGCGAACACCGGGGAGCTGTTTTTT
CAIRTAANTGELFF
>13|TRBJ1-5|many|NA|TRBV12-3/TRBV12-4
TGTGCCAGCAGTTTTGAGGGAAAACAGCCCCAGCATTTT
CASSFEGKQPQHF
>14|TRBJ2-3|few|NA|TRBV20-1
TGCAGTGCTAGAGGGGTTGGAGTCACAGATACGCAGTATTTT
CSARGVGVTDTQYF
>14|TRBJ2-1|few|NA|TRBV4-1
TGCGCCAGCAGCCAAGAACAATTGTACAATGAGCAGTTCTTC
CASSQEQLYNEQFF
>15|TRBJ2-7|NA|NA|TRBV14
TGTGCCAGCAGCGACAGACACGGCTACACTGGGGAGCAGTACTTC
CASSDRHGYTGEQYF
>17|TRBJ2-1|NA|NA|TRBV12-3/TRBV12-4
TGTGCCAGCAGTTTCTATGGCGGGTTCGATTCCTACAATGAGCAGTTCTTC
CASSFYGGFDSYNEQFF
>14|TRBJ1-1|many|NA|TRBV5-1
TGCGCCAGCAGCAGACAGGAGCTGAACACTGAAGCTTTCTTT
CASSRQELNTEAFF
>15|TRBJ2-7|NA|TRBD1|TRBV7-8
TGTGCCAGCAGCCTACGACAGGGGGAGGTTGGCGAGCAGTACTTC
CASSLRQGEVGEQYF
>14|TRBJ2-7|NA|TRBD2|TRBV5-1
TGCGCCAGCAGCGTGACTAGCGGGAGTTACGAGCAGTACTTC
CASSVTSGSYEQYF
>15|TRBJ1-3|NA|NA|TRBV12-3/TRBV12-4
TGTGCCAGCAGTGAGTTATTAGGCTCTGGAAACACCATATATTTT
CASSELLGSGNTIYF
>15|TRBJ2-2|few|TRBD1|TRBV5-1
TGCGCCAGCAGCGTTCGGACAGGGGCAGGCGGGGAGCTGTTTTTT
CASSVRTGAGGELFF
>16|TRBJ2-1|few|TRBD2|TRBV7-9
TGTGCCAGCAGCTTTGGGACGGGAGGAGGTACCAATGAGCAGTTCTTC
CASSFGTGGGTNEQFF
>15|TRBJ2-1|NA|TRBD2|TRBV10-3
TGTGCCATCAGCACTACTAGCGGGGGGTTCAATGAGCAGTTCTTC
CAISTTSGGFNEQFF
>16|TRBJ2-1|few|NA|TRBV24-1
TGTGCCACCAGTTCGGGACCGACGATGGGGCCTAATGAGCAGTTCTTC
CATSSGPTMGPNEQFF
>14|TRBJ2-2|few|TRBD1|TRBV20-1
TGCAGTGCTACCGACAGGGGCAACACCGGGGAGCTGTTTTTT
CSATDRGNTGELFF
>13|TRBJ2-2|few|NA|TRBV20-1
TGCAGTGCCCAGGGACTTAACACCGGGGAGCTGTTTTTT
CSAQGLNTGELFF
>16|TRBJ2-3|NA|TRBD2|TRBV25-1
TGTGCCAGCAGTAAACTAGCGGGGGGGCGTACAGATACGCAGTATTTT
CASSKLAGGRTDTQYF
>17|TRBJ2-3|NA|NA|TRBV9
TGTACCAGCAGCCCCCTCGGAGCGCTAGCAGACACAGATACGCAGTATTTT
CTSSPLGALADTDTQYF
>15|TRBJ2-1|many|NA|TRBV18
TGTGCCAGCTCAACCGGCAGGGGATCCTACAATGAGCAGTTCTTC
CASSTGRGSYNEQFF
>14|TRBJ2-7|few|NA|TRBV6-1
TGTGCCAGCAGATCCGGGACGGGAACCTACGAGCAGTACTTC
CASRSGTGTYEQYF
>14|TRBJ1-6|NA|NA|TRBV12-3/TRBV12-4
TGTGCCAGCAGCCCCTCCCGGCAGGCTTCACCCCTCCACTTT
CASSPSRQASPLHF
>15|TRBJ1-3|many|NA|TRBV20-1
TGCAGTGCTCTCGCCCTCGGACAGCCTGTAAACACCATATATTTT
CSALALGQPVNTIYF
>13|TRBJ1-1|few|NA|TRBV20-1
TGCAGTGCCAGTGACAGTTTTAACACTGAAGCTTTCTTT
CSASDSFNTEAFF